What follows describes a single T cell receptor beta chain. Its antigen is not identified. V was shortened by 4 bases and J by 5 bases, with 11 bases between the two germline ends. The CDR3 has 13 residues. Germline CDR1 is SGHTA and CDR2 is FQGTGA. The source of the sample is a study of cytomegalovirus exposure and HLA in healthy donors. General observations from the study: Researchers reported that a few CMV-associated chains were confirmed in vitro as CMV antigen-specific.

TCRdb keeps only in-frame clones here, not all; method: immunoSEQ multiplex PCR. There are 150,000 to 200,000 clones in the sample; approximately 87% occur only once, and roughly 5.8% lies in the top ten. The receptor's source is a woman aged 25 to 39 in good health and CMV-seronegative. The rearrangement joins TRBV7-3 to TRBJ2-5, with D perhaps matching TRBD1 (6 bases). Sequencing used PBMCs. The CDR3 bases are TGTGCCAGCAGCTCGACAGGCCGGGAGACCCAGTACTTC. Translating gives CASSSTGRETQYF.